The 19 T cell receptor beta chains in this list originate from one sample, sequenced in a study of cytomegalovirus exposure and HLA in healthy donors. Researchers ran the PCR with 60 Vbeta and 13 Jbeta primers. Generated by immunoSEQ multiplex PCR, the TCRdb table keeps only in-frame clones and is missing some. Found here are some 89,000 clones, approximately 72% of them singletons; the top ten hold about 4%. What was sequenced was PBMCs. Receptors were obtained from a woman in her thirties or forties in good health and CMV-seropositive.

This rearrangement joins TRBV30 to TRBJ1-2; no clear D. This CDR3 is built from 11 residues. CDR1 and CDR2 from the germline V gene are GTSNPN and SVGIG (reference sequence). V lost 6 bases, J lost 7 bases, and 12 bases lay in between. Here the CDR3 reads CACDYWGGYTF. The CDR3 coding sequence is TGTGCCTGCGACTATTGGGGTGGCTACACCTTC.

The rearrangement uses TRBV25-1 and TRBJ2-3, with TRBD1 matching 8 bases. Germline CDR1 and CDR2: MGHDK and SYGVNS. There are 16 residues in the CDR3. V dropped 1 base and J dropped 5; count of bases not matched to a gene: 8. This CDR3 is CASSESNRQGRDTQYF. Here the CDR3 DNA reads TGTGCCAGCAGTGAATCAAACAGACAGGGGAGAGATACGCAGTATTTT.

This clone is a singleton in its sample. The V call is TRBV7-6, the J call TRBJ1-5, with 8 bases fitting TRBD1. Per the germline V gene, CDR1 is SGHVS and CDR2 is FNYEAQ. Losses at the gene ends were 5 bases for V and 4 bases for J; bases not matched to a gene: 10. The CDR3 has 16 residues. CDR3 coding DNA: TGTGCCAGCAGCCCATGGCGGGACAGGCGGAATCAGCCCCAGCATTTT. Its protein product is CASSPWRDRRNQPQHF.

The chain combines TRBV7-9 with TRBJ1-2; TRBD1 matches 10 bases. There are 16 residues in the CDR3. Germline values: CDR1 SEHNR, CDR2 FQNEAQ (reference sequence). V lost 5 bases and J lost 4; bases outside the gene matches: 10. The CDR3 loop is CASSPSGTGAGYGYTF. CDR3 DNA sequence: TGTGCCAGCAGCCCATCCGGGACAGGGGCCGGCTATGGCTACACCTTC.

J is TRBJ2-3 and V is TRBV2, with D perhaps matching TRBD1 (5 bases). Germline CDR1 is SNHLY and CDR2 is FYNNEI. V lost 4 bases and J lost 2, with 16 bases in between. There are 16 residues in the CDR3. The chain's CDR3 is CASSGPTGGATDTQYF. CDR3 nucleotides: TGTGCCAGCAGTGGTCCCACAGGTGGAGCCACAGATACGCAGTATTTT. The full variable domain, with the rest looked up from reference TRBV2 and TRBJ2-3, is EPEVTQTPSHQVTQMGQEVILRCVPISNHLYFYWYRQILGQKVEFLVSFYNNEISEKSEIFDDQFSVERPDGSNFTLKIRSTKLEDSAMYFCASSGPTGGATDTQYFGPGTRLTVL.

The chain joins TRBV2 to TRBJ2-1; TRBD2 is a possible D gene (5 bases). Between the trimmed V and J ends, which lost 6 bases and 6 bases, there was a span of 15 bases. Looked up from germline, CDR1 is SNHLY and CDR2 is FYNNEI. This CDR3 has 14 residues. The CDR3 sequence is CASSPGRGFNEQFF. The DNA of the CDR3 is TGTGCCAGCAGCCCTGGTCGGGGTTTCAATGAGCAGTTCTTC.

The chain is built from TRBV5-6 and TRBJ2-6; D is undetermined. This CDR3 region has 14 residues. The V end lost 1 base, the J end lost 4 bases, and 6 bases lay between the germline ends. CDR1 SGHDT and CDR2 YYEEEE come from the germline V gene. CDR3 in amino acids: CASSLKSGANVLTF. The CDR3 DNA reads TGTGCCAGCAGCTTGAAATCAGGGGCCAACGTCCTGACTTTC.

The chain recombines TRBV28 with TRBJ1-2, with a tentative D call TRBD1 (5 bases). This CDR3 is 14 amino acids long. Germline loops: CDR1 MDHEN, CDR2 SYDVKM. V was shortened by 5 bases and J by 4 bases, with 14 bases between the two germline ends. CDR3: CASSLTGVGYGYTF. Written as DNA, the CDR3 is TGTGCCAGCAGTCTAACGGGGGTGGGCTATGGCTACACCTTC.

The chain uses TRBV7-2 and TRBJ1-1, with a weak D call TRBD1 (6 bases). V lost 2 bases, J lost 0 bases, and 7 bases lay in between. Germline assignment: CDR1 SGHTA and CDR2 FQGNSA. CDR3 length: 14 residues. This CDR3 is CASSLSGVNTEAFF. For the CDR3, the DNA is TGTGCCAGCAGCTTATCAGGGGTGAACACTGAAGCTTTCTTT. Full variable domain (remainder filled in from reference TRBV7-2 and TRBJ1-1): GAGVSQSPSNKVTEKGKDVELRCDPISGHTALYWYRQSLGQGLEFLIYFQGNSAPDKSGLPSDRFSAERTGGSVSTLTIQRTQQEDSAVYLCASSLSGVNTEAFFGQGTRLTVV.

For this clone: One junction end disagrees with the germline gene, perhaps due to a read error. The chain has TRBV7-7 and TRBJ2-2; D not certain. The CDR3 runs 15 residues. The germline V gene encodes CDR1 SSHAT and CDR2 FNYEAQ (reference sequence). The chain's CDR3 is CASSLELDNTGELFF. The CDR3 nucleotides read TGTGCTAGCAGCTTAGAACTTGATAACACCGGGGAGCTGTTTTTT.

The chain carries TRBV6-1 and TRBJ2-2; 10 positions match TRBD2. CDR1 MNHNS and CDR2 SASEGT come from the germline V gene. The V segment lost 2 bases and the J segment 1 base; nucleotides outside the gene matches: 4. The CDR3 has 17 residues. The CDR3 DNA reads TGTGCCAGCAGTGAAAGGGGGACTAGCGTGAACACCGGGGAGCTGTTTTTT. It encodes CASSERGTSVNTGELFF.

The chain is built from TRBV6-1 and TRBJ1-1; D call uncertain. Trimming pared 6 bases from V and 6 bases from J, leaving 14 bases between. In germline, CDR1 is MNHNS, CDR2 SASEGT. The CDR3 spans 13 residues. CDR3 in DNA: TGTGCCAGCAGATCGGGCCCGGAGGCTGAAGCTTTCTTT. Translated: CASRSGPEAEAFF.

The V call is TRBV27, the J call TRBJ2-5, with 14 bases that match TRBD2. Germline V CDR1 and CDR2: MNHEY, SMNVEV (reference sequence). J was trimmed by 4 bases and V by 10 bases; bases with no gene match: 8. CDR3 size: 15 residues. Written as DNA, the CDR3 is TGTGCCAACAAGGGACTAGCGGGAGATGTAGAGACCCAGTACTTC. Translating gives CANKGLAGDVETQYF.

The chain recombines TRBV9 with TRBJ2-2; maybe TRBD1 (6 bases). Germline-derived CDR1 and CDR2 are SGDLS and YYNGEE. The V gene lost 10 bases and the J gene lost 6 bases, with 25 bases spanning the gap. CDR3 length: 16 amino acids. CDR3 DNA: TGTGCCTCTGGGCCCGGCAGGGGTCAGGCCTCCGGGGAGCTGTTTTTT. Its protein product is CASGPGRGQASGELFF. Looking up the rest from reference TRBV9 and TRBJ2-2 gives the full variable domain: DSGVTQTPKHLITATGQRVTLRCSPRSGDLSVYWYQQSLDQGLQFLIQYYNGEERAKGNILERFSAQQFPDLHSELNLSSLELGDSALYFCASGPGRGQASGELFFGEGSRLTVL.

V gene TRBV4-1 combines with J gene TRBJ2-7, with D uncertain. The V end lost 3 bases, the J end lost 1 base, and 10 bases lay between the germline ends. The CDR3 is 14 amino acids. Per germline, CDR1 MGHRA and CDR2 YSYEKL. The CDR3 sequence: CASSQGHGSYEQYF. The CDR3 DNA follows: TGCGCCAGCAGCCAGGGCCACGGTTCCTACGAGCAGTACTTC.

The chain's CDR3 is CASSSDRGLLDYGYTF. CDR3 coding DNA: TGTGCCAGCAGCTCGGACAGGGGGTTGTTGGACTATGGCTACACCTTC. The V gene is TRBV5-4, the J gene TRBJ1-2; 10 bases are a match to TRBD1. CDR1 is SGHNT, CDR2 YYREEE, per germline (reference sequence). The V and J ends lost 3 bases and 3 bases, in that order; junction bases with no gene match: 8. The CDR3 runs to 16 residues.

This chain joins TRBV27 and TRBJ2-7; TRBD2 matches at 8 bases. This CDR3 contains 13 residues. Germline V lookup: CDR1 MNHEY, CDR2 SMNVEV (reference sequence). The V gene end was trimmed by 2 bases and the J gene end by 6 bases; junction bases not matched to a gene: 3. CDR3 DNA sequence: TGTGCCAGCAGTTTAGCGGGAGGACTCGAGCAGTACTTC. Translated, it gives CASSLAGGLEQYF.

Worth noting for this clone: Lacking the conserved final phenylalanine or tryptophan, this CDR3 likely reflects a read error. The DNA is omitted, as the CDR3 cannot be located on it reliably, and the CDR3 follows TCRdb's listing. The chain recombines TRBV7-2 with TRBJ1-1; TRBD1 was called by the table and not checked on the DNA. Germline V gene data show CDR1 as SGHTA and CDR2 as FQGNSA. The CDR3 numbers 13 amino acids, ends counted. CDR3 in amino acids: CASSQIRDMGIII.

The chain couples TRBV5-4 to TRBJ2-6, with a tentative D call TRBD2 (6 bases). This CDR3 has 20 residues. V lost 4 bases and J 0 bases, leaving 23 bases between the germline ends. From germline, CDR1 is SGHNT and CDR2 YYREEE (reference sequence). For the CDR3, the DNA is TGTGCCAGCAGCGATCCAAAAAAAGGGACTCCTGGCTCTGGGGCCAACGTCCTGACTTTC. Translating gives CASSDPKKGTPGSGANVLTF.